These 14 T cell receptor beta chains were sequenced from one sample in a study of blood T cells in healthy people across ages. A sample-barcoded 5' primer and a J-beta primer mix were used in a second PCR of roughly 7 to 12 cycles. TCRdb fed the 5' RACE reads into MiXCR, producing one record per CDR3 protein. The table lists about 1,400,000 distinct CDR3 sequences, 59% of them singletons. The sample taken for sequencing was blood. Receptor source: a man younger than 30 in good health.

The genes are TRBV6-1 and TRBJ2-1; D is undetermined. The CDR3 consists of 12 residues. The germline V gene encodes CDR1 MNHNS and CDR2 SASEGT. Trimming removed 7 bases from V and 8 bases from J, with 12 bases in between. The CDR3 sequence is CASKFGAYEQFF. The CDR3 DNA follows: TGTGCCAGCAAGTTTGGAGCTTATGAGCAGTTCTTC.

The chain links TRBV6-6 to TRBJ2-1; D remains ambiguous. CDR3 length: 16 amino acids. Germline loops: CDR1 MNHNY, CDR2 SVGAGI (reference sequence). Deletions cut 2 bases from V and 8 bases from J, with 19 bases between. CDR3 protein: CASSYLGRGILDEQFF. CDR3 DNA sequence: TGTGCCAGCAGTTACCTCGGACGCGGTATTCTAGATGAGCAGTTCTTC.

Only a few counts were recorded for this clonotype. The genes are TRBV2 and TRBJ2-4; D is perhaps TRBD1 (6 bases). Trimming removed 6 bases at V and 1 base at J, with 19 bases between. Germline-derived CDR1 and CDR2 are SNHLY and FYNNEI. This CDR3 comprises 17 residues. The CDR3 loop is CASRELQGEGAKNIQYF. The CDR3 DNA reads TGTGCCAGCAGGGAGCTACAGGGAGAGGGGGCCAAAAACATTCAGTACTTC.

The chain joins TRBV4-3 to TRBJ2-7; TRBD2 matches at 8 bases. In germline, CDR1 is LGHNA, CDR2 YSLEER. Trimming took 0 bases from V and 3 from J; bases not matched to a gene: 4. The CDR3 runs 15 residues. In nucleotides, the CDR3 is TGCGCCAGCAGCCAAGAGGATAGCGGGGTCTACGAGCAGTACTTC. Translation: CASSQEDSGVYEQYF.

The gene calls are TRBV29-1 and TRBJ2-3; tentatively, D is TRBD1 or TRBD2 (5 bases each). Between the trimmed V and J ends, which lost 5 bases and 5 bases, there was a span of 17 bases. CDR1 and CDR2 (germline): SQVTM, ANQGSEA. The CDR3 runs 14 residues. The CDR3 nucleotides read TGCAGCGTTAATTGGTGGGACCGAGGAGATACGCAGTATTTT. It encodes CSVNWWDRGDTQYF.

The CDR3 region is CASSGTPSTGELFF. The DNA for the CDR3 is TGTGCATCATCCGGGACCCCAAGTACCGGGGAGCTGTTTTTT. The rearrangement links TRBV7-6 to TRBJ2-2; TRBD1 or TRBD2 may be the D gene (5 bases each). In germline, CDR1 is SGHVS, CDR2 FNYEAQ. This CDR3 contains 14 residues.

V and J are TRBV4-3 and TRBJ2-7; 13 bases match TRBD2. The CDR3 spans 18 residues. The ends lost 0 bases at V and 2 bases at J; junction bases unmatched: 7. Germline loops: CDR1 LGHNA, CDR2 YSLEER. The CDR3 sequence is CASSQDLTSGGPAYEQYF. The DNA of the CDR3 is TGCGCCAGCAGCCAAGATCTGACTAGCGGGGGGCCCGCCTACGAGCAGTACTTC.

The V gene is TRBV27, the J gene TRBJ1-3; 9 bases line up with TRBD1. The CDR3 consists of 16 residues. V lost 4 bases, J lost 0 bases, and 4 bases stayed unmatched. Germline V gene sequence: CDR1 MNHEY, CDR2 SMNVEV (reference sequence). The CDR3 coding sequence is TGTGCCAGCAGTTCACAGGGGGCGAGCTCTGGAAACACCATATATTTT. This gives the protein CASSSQGASSGNTIYF.

The chain has TRBV27 and TRBJ2-7; TRBD2 is a possible D gene (6 bases). The CDR3 loop spans 13 amino acids. Germline-derived CDR1 and CDR2 are MNHEY and SMNVEV (reference sequence). V was trimmed by 5 bases and J by 2 bases, leaving 10 bases between them. The CDR3 sequence is CASSPAGTYEQYF. The CDR3 nucleotides are TGTGCCAGCAGTCCGGCGGGGACCTACGAGCAGTACTTC.

The rearrangement uses TRBV6-1 and TRBJ2-1, with D hard to call. This CDR3 is built from 12 residues. CDR1 is MNHNS, CDR2 SASEGT, per germline. V was clipped by 2 bases and J by 7 bases, with 6 bases between them. The CDR3 reads CASSERLNEQFF. The CDR3, as DNA: TGTGCCAGCAGTGAACGGTTGAATGAGCAGTTCTTC.

The V and J genes are TRBV20-1 and TRBJ1-2; 9 bases are shared with TRBD1. The germline V gene encodes CDR1 DFQATT and CDR2 SNEGSKA (reference sequence). V lost 5 bases, J lost 7 bases, and 8 bases stayed unmatched. This CDR3 has 13 amino acids. The CDR3 bases are TGCAGTGCTCCAGCACAGGGGGCAACTGGCTACACCTTC. This sequence encodes CSAPAQGATGYTF.

This clonotype turned up a few times. The chain's CDR3 is CSARDRVRSYEQYF. CDR3 DNA sequence: TGCAGTGCTAGAGACAGGGTTAGATCCTACGAGCAGTACTTC. The rearrangement uses TRBV20-1 and TRBJ2-7; D may be TRBD1 (5 bases). This CDR3 spans 14 amino acids. Germline loops: CDR1 DFQATT, CDR2 SNEGSKA (reference sequence). V gave up 0 bases and J gave up 1 base, with 10 bases separating them.

This clonotype came up once. The chain carries TRBV3-1 and TRBJ2-7, with D unclear. The CDR3 consists of 15 residues. CDR1 LGHDT and CDR2 YNNKEL come from the germline V gene (reference sequence). Trimming took 3 bases from V and 0 from J, leaving 12 bases between them. CDR3 DNA: TGTGCCAGCAGCCATCAGGCCCTTAGCTCCTACGAGCAGTACTTC. Amino acid sequence: CASSHQALSSYEQYF.

This clonotype was counted a single time. V and J are TRBV12-3 or TRBV12-4 and TRBJ2-4; TRBD1 is a possible D gene (7 bases). The CDR3 spans 14 residues. The V end lost 6 bases, the J end lost 8 bases, and 17 bases lay between the germline ends. In DNA form, the CDR3 reads TGTGCCAGCAGCCGGCCAGGGGGGTGGGACATTCAGTACTTC. Residues: CASSRPGGWDIQYF.